A single sample gave rise to the 13 T cell receptor beta chains below, sequenced in a study of liver allograft versus peripheral blood T cells. Study summary: The authors compared T cell receptor repertoires in transplanted livers with recipients' peripheral blood repertoires.

In TCRdb, the reads were re-called with MiXCR into one record per CDR3 protein. The table records just over 350 distinct CDR3 sequences, 15% to 20% of them present only once. Receptor source: a human patient who had a liver transplant. Some T cells may originate from the graft donor.

This clonotype has a handful of counts. This sequence joins TRBV15 and TRBJ2-7; D is perhaps TRBD2 (5 bases). Germline lookup yields CDR1 LNHNV and CDR2 YYDKDF (reference sequence). The V end lost 5 bases, the J end lost 7 bases, and 12 bases lay between the germline ends. The CDR3 totals 12 residues. The CDR3 region has the DNA TGTGCCACCAGCGTTGAGCCGGGGGAGCAGTACTTC. Residues: CATSVEPGEQYF.

This clonotype is large by share. The genes are TRBV30 and TRBJ1-3, with D maybe TRBD1 (5 bases). Trimming stripped 4 bases from V and 4 bases from J, with 20 bases between. From germline, CDR1 is GTSNPN and CDR2 SVGIG (reference sequence). The CDR3 consists of 16 residues. CDR3 sequence reads: CAWTAWREGSGNTIYF. CDR3 sequence (DNA): TGTGCCTGGACCGCGTGGAGGGAGGGGTCCGGAAACACCATATATTTT. The full variable domain, completed using reference TRBV30 and TRBJ1-3, is SQTIHQWPATLVQPVGSPLSLECTVEGTSNPNLYWYRQAAGRGLQLLFYSVGIGQISSEVPQNLSASRPQDRQFILSSKKLLLSDSGFYLCAWTAWREGSGNTIYFGEGSWLTVV.

This clonotype is large within its sample. This chain connects TRBV28 to TRBJ1-5, with no clear D. Germline assignment: CDR1 MDHEN and CDR2 SYDVKM. V lost 5 bases and J 9 bases, leaving 11 bases between the germline ends. This CDR3 region has 12 residues. CDR3 coding DNA: TGTGCCAGCAGTCGGATGTTTGCGCCCCAGCATTTT. Amino acids: CASSRMFAPQHF.

For this clonotype: A read error is the likely source, as a far larger clone sits one nucleotide away. The V call is TRBV6-1, the J call TRBJ2-3; D perhaps matches TRBD2 (6 bases). This CDR3 has 16 amino acids. The V gene lost 5 bases and the J gene lost 8 bases, with 23 bases spanning the gap. From germline, CDR1 is MNHNS and CDR2 SASEGT. The chain's CDR3 is CASSYGKSGRPRTQYF. The CDR3 nucleotides read TGTGCCAGCAGTTATGGGAAATCAGGGAGGCCTCGTACGCAGTATTTT.

This clonotype counts as medium-sized. V is TRBV14 and J is TRBJ2-3, with D possibly being TRBD1 (6 bases). Per the germline V gene, CDR1 is SGHDN and CDR2 is FVKESK. The CDR3 has 14 residues. The V and J ends lost 2 bases and 6 bases respectively, with 12 bases between them. The CDR3 sequence: CASSQLQGMDTQYF. For the CDR3, the DNA is TGTGCCAGCAGCCAATTACAGGGAATGGATACGCAGTATTTT.

This clonotype is termed large. The chain employs TRBV7-9 and TRBJ1-3; 8 bases map to TRBD1. The CDR3 has 15 amino acids. Per germline, CDR1 SEHNR and CDR2 FQNEAQ (reference sequence). V dropped 4 bases and J dropped 4; count of bases not matched to a gene: 6. The CDR3 DNA is TGTGCCAGCAGCTCCTCAGGGGACAGGGGAAACACCATATATTTT. Translating it yields CASSSSGDRGNTIYF.

By frequency in the sample, this clonotype is hyperexpanded. V and J are TRBV7-9 and TRBJ1-1, with TRBD1 as a possible D gene (5 bases). The CDR3 is made up of 14 amino acids. Germline V gene data show CDR1 as SEHNR and CDR2 as FQNEAQ (reference sequence). Between the trimmed V and J ends, which lost 1 base and 3 bases, there was a span of 9 bases. CDR3 region: CASSLGGADTEAFF. Here the CDR3 DNA reads TGTGCCAGCAGCTTAGGTGGGGCGGACACTGAAGCTTTCTTT. Supplemented by reference TRBV7-9 and TRBJ1-1, the full variable domain reads DTGVSQNPRHKITKRGQNVTFRCDPISEHNRLYWYRQTLGQGPEFLTYFQNEAQLEKSRLLSDRFSAERPKGSFSTLEIQRTEQGDSAMYLCASSLGGADTEAFFGQGTRLTVV.

This clonotype is hyperexpanded (1% or more). The chain employs TRBV27 and TRBJ1-6; D unresolved. The CDR3 runs to 18 residues. Germline values: CDR1 MNHEY, CDR2 SMNVEV (reference sequence). The V and J ends lost 2 bases and 6 bases respectively, with 20 bases between them. DNA of the CDR3: TGTGCCAGCAGTTTAACGAACATGGGAAGAACTACTAATTCACCCCTCCACTTT. It codes for CASSLTNMGRTTNSPLHF.

This clonotype was seen only once. A far larger clone is one nucleotide away, so this likely arose from a read error. The chain carries TRBV6-5 and TRBJ1-1; D possibly corresponds to TRBD1 (7 bases). The DNA end is a closer match to TRBJ2-3, so the J assignment may be wrong. The germline CDR1 and CDR2 sequences are MNHEY and SVGAGI. The CDR3 runs to 16 residues. The chain's CDR3 is CASRYGKSGGPRTQYF. For the CDR3, the DNA is TGTGCCAGCAGATATGGGAAATCAGGGGGGCCTCGTACGCAGTATTTT.

Within the sample, this clonotype is medium-sized. The V gene is TRBV20-1, the J gene TRBJ1-3; D gene ambiguous. Trimming took off 0 bases at V and 5 bases at J, with 11 bases between the two ends. The germline gives CDR1 DFQATT, CDR2 SNEGSKA (reference sequence). This CDR3 is 14 amino acids long. The CDR3 spells CSARDNRNRNTIYF. The CDR3 nucleotides read TGCAGTGCTAGAGATAACCGTAATCGAAACACCATATATTTT.

This clonotype is labeled large (0.1 to 1%). The CDR3 sequence is CASRPLASRSSPLHF. CDR3 bases: TGTGCCAGCAGGCCTCTGGCCAGTCGAAGTTCACCCCTCCACTTT. The rearrangement links TRBV28 to TRBJ1-6; no clear D gene. Between the trimmed V and J ends, which lost 6 bases and 9 bases, there was a span of 18 bases. Germline assignment: CDR1 MDHEN and CDR2 SYDVKM. This CDR3 spans 15 amino acids.

In its sample, this clonotype is large. This chain's CDR3 is CASTPTGTGGYTF. The DNA for the CDR3 is TGTGCCAGCACCCCGACAGGGACTGGTGGCTACACCTTC. The V call is TRBV6-1, the J call TRBJ1-2; 7 positions match TRBD1. The CDR3 sequence is 13 residues long. Per the germline V gene, CDR1 is MNHNS and CDR2 is SASEGT. V was pared by 7 bases and J by 7 bases, with 9 bases of the junction left unmatched.

By share, this clonotype counts as large. The V gene is TRBV6-1, the J gene TRBJ1-3; TRBD1 agrees at 9 bases. CDR3 size: 15 residues. CDR1 is MNHNS, CDR2 SASEGT, per germline. J was trimmed by 3 bases and V by 6 bases; bases with no gene match: 6. Here the CDR3 reads CASRGSDRGGNTIYF. For the CDR3, the DNA is TGTGCCAGCAGGGGATCGGACAGGGGTGGAAACACCATATATTTT.